This T cell receptor beta chain was sequenced for a study of post-analysis software for immune sequencing data. Study details: There were relapsing-remitting, secondary progressive and progressive-relapsing multiple sclerosis among the disease courses included.

Overall study findings and caveats: In multiple sclerosis, normalized Chao1 diversity was significantly below that of controls. F measure showed strong co-clustering of same-batch samples.

Each TCR beta cDNA library carried unique molecular identifiers. Researchers reported roughly 510,000 cDNA molecules coming from roughly 1 to 10 million T cells. MiXCR, run by TCRdb on the PCR reads, gives a single entry per CDR3 protein. This sample has about 560,000 distinct CDR3 sequences, with 44% found just once. Only a few counts were recorded for this clonotype. Its antigen is undetermined. The sample was blood. The sequence came from a girl aged 10 to 17 with multiple sclerosis.

This chain's CDR3 is CASSQRNYEQYF. CDR3 nucleotide sequence: TGTGCCAGCAGCCAAAGGAACTACGAGCAGTACTTC. The chain links TRBV3-1 to TRBJ2-7, with D unresolved. Trimming stripped 2 bases from V and 3 bases from J, with 5 bases between. This CDR3 region has 12 residues. Germline V gene lookup returns CDR1 LGHDT and CDR2 YNNKEL (reference sequence).